This T cell receptor (beta chain) was identified in a study of cytomegalovirus exposure and HLA in healthy donors. Findings and caveats of the study: In vitro experiments confirmed that three CMV-associated chains were specific for CMV antigens. Later analysis suggested most CMV-associated TCR beta chains were HLA-restricted.

PCR involved 60 Vbeta and 13 Jbeta primers. The table came from immunoSEQ multiplex PCR; TCRdb's copy has only in-frame clones and leaves some out. The sample shows 200,000 to 250,000 clones, just under 85% of them seen only once. CDR1 is WSHSY and CDR2 is SAAADI in the germline V gene. The CDR3 runs 12 residues. V was pared by 9 bases and J by 3 bases, with 11 bases between. Regarding this clone: Its antigen is unknown.

The chain links TRBV10-2 to TRBJ1-2; a possible D gene is TRBD1 (6 bases). The sample comprised PBMCs. The clonotype comes from a woman aged 40 to 50 in good health and CMV-seronegative. The CDR3, as DNA: TGCGCCAGTACAGGGCCGGACTATGGCTACACCTTC. Protein: CASTGPDYGYTF.